One sample yielded the 26 T cell receptor beta chains listed below, sequenced in a study of blood T cell repertoires in COVID-19. Measured with immunoSEQ multiplex PCR; TCRdb has only the in-frame clones, and not every one. This table has approximately 150,000 clones, about 86% appearing once. The sample consisted of PBMCs or T cells enriched from blood (not recorded which). The receptors stem from a man in his forties with acute COVID-19.

The V call is TRBV6-2 or TRBV6-3, the J call TRBJ1-3, with a weak D call TRBD1 (6 bases). The CDR3 is 15 amino acids. CDR1 is MNHEY and CDR2 is SVGEGT in the germline V gene. Between the trimmed V and J ends, which lost 4 bases and 2 bases, there was a span of 12 bases. The CDR3 sequence is CASSWTVLPGNTIYF. CDR3 coding DNA: TGTGCCAGCAGTTGGACAGTTCTACCTGGAAACACCATATATTTT.

The V gene is TRBV6-5, the J gene TRBJ2-1, with 7 bases that match TRBD1. With V trimmed by 1 base and J by 8 bases, 8 bases remained unmatched. CDR3 length equals 15 residues. Germline V CDR1 and CDR2: MNHEY, SVGAGI. CDR3 sequence reads: CASSYYAGGIYEQFF. The CDR3 DNA is TGTGCCAGCAGTTACTATGCAGGGGGAATATATGAGCAGTTCTTC.

The V gene is TRBV4-2, the J gene TRBJ2-1; D remains unclear. V was cut by 3 bases and J by 9 bases, with 12 bases left in between. The CDR3 contains 13 residues. The germline CDR1 and CDR2 sequences are LGHNA and YNFKEQ. CDR3 DNA: TGTGCCAGCAGCCAGAGGATGGAGAGTGAGCAGTTCTTC. It specifies CASSQRMESEQFF.

This chain joins TRBV5-1 and TRBJ1-3; maybe TRBD1 (5 bases). Germline values: CDR1 SGHRS, CDR2 YFSETQ. V gave up 4 bases and J gave up 0 bases, with 14 bases separating them. The CDR3 contains 16 residues. The CDR3 is CASSPQTDISGNTIYF. The CDR3 bases are TGCGCCAGCAGCCCCCAGACAGACATCTCTGGAAACACCATATATTTT. The variable domain in full, with the rest retrieved from reference TRBV5-1 and TRBJ1-3, is KAGVTQTPRYLIKTRGQQVTLSCSPISGHRSVSWYQQTPGQGLQFLFEYFSETQRNKGNFPGRFSGRQFSNSRSEMNVSTLELGDSALYLCASSPQTDISGNTIYFGEGSWLTVV.

V and J are TRBV10-3 and TRBJ2-2; 11 bases agree with TRBD2. This CDR3 contains 16 residues. The junction had 8 bases not matched to a gene; V was cut back by 6 bases and J by 5 bases. Germline values: CDR1 ENHRY, CDR2 SYGVKD. The DNA for the CDR3 is TGTGCCATCAGCACCGGGACTAGCGGACAGACCGGGGAGCTGTTTTTT. Protein: CAISTGTSGQTGELFF.

Here the CDR3 reads CASSEVKWATGKNIQYF. The DNA of the CDR3 is TGTGCCAGCAGTGAAGTGAAGTGGGCGACAGGGAAAAACATTCAGTACTTC. This rearrangement joins TRBV6-1 to TRBJ2-4; TRBD1 matches 7 bases. The junction had 10 bases not matched to a gene; V was cut back by 1 base and J by 4 bases. This CDR3 has 17 amino acids. Germline assignment: CDR1 MNHNS and CDR2 SASEGT.

This clone was detected a few times. The chain links TRBV7-2 to TRBJ1-5; unclear D gene. V was cut by 1 base and J by 9 bases, with 13 bases left in between. This CDR3 region has 14 residues. The germline V gene encodes CDR1 SGHTA and CDR2 FQGNSA. The CDR3 sequence is CASSLDVSARPQHF. The CDR3, as DNA: TGTGCCAGCAGCTTAGACGTCTCTGCGAGGCCCCAGCATTTT.

The chain links TRBV28 to TRBJ1-2, with TRBD1 matching over 9 bases. Germline loops: CDR1 MDHEN, CDR2 SYDVKM. CDR3 size: 16 residues. V trimming: 9 bases; J trimming: 4 bases; junction bases outside the gene matches: 15. DNA for the CDR3: TGTGCCAGTTTTAGGGACAGGGAGGGAGTCGGCTATGGCTACACCTTC. This sequence encodes CASFRDREGVGYGYTF.

The V call is TRBV5-1, the J call TRBJ1-6, with 8 bases matching TRBD1. The CDR3 extends over 14 amino acids. Germline CDR1 SGHRS, CDR2 YFSETQ. V was pared by 4 bases and J by 7 bases, with 4 bases of the junction left unmatched. The CDR3 loop is CASSPGTGNSPLHF. CDR3 sequence (DNA): TGCGCCAGCAGCCCGGGGACAGGAAATTCACCCCTCCACTTT.

Here the CDR3 reads CASSPPSVSSGNTIYF. CDR3 sequence (DNA): TGTGCCAGCTCACCACCGTCTGTTAGCTCTGGAAACACCATATATTTT. The gene calls are TRBV18 and TRBJ1-3; D not resolved. This CDR3 is built from 16 residues. Per the germline V gene, CDR1 is KGHSH and CDR2 is LQKENI. Between the trimmed V and J ends, which lost 0 bases and 0 bases, there was a span of 9 bases. The full variable domain, rest sourced from reference TRBV18 and TRBJ1-3, is NAGVMQNPRHLVRRRGQEARLRCSPMKGHSHVYWYRQLPEEGLKFMVYLQKENIIDESGMPKERFSAEFPKEGPSILRIQQVVRGDSAAYFCASSPPSVSSGNTIYFGEGSWLTVV.

This clone has just a few counts. The V gene is TRBV5-6, the J gene TRBJ2-1; D gene ambiguous. V dropped 0 bases and J dropped 6 bases, with 4 bases sitting between them. This CDR3 contains 12 residues. CDR1 and CDR2 (germline): SGHDT, YYEEEE. CDR3 in amino acids: CASSLASNEQFF. CDR3 DNA sequence: TGTGCCAGCAGCTTGGCCAGCAATGAGCAGTTCTTC. Using reference TRBV5-6 and TRBJ2-1 for the parts outside the CDR3, the full variable domain is DAGVTQSPTHLIKTRGQQVTLRCSPKSGHDTVSWYQQALGQGPQFIFQYYEEEERQRGNFPDRFSGHQFPNYSSELNVNALLLGDSALYLCASSLASNEQFFGPGTRLTVL.

The rearrangement links TRBV7-9 to TRBJ2-7, with 8 bases that match TRBD1. Germline lookup yields CDR1 SEHNR and CDR2 FQNEAQ (reference sequence). The CDR3 totals 15 residues. V lost 0 bases to trimming and J lost 4 bases; unmatched junction nucleotides: 5. CDR3 sequence (DNA): TGTGCCAGCAGCTTAGCGCAGGGGGCCATTTACGAGCAGTACTTC. Its protein product is CASSLAQGAIYEQYF.

The V call is TRBV19, the J call TRBJ1-1, with TRBD1 matching 8 bases. Germline CDR1 and CDR2: LNHDA and SQIVND (reference sequence). The CDR3 runs to 13 residues. With V trimmed by 10 bases and J by 0 bases, 4 bases remained unmatched. In nucleotides, the CDR3 is TGTGCCATTAGACAGGGGATGAACACTGAAGCTTTCTTT. This codes for CAIRQGMNTEAFF.

V and J are TRBV5-3 and TRBJ2-5, with 11 bases lining up with TRBD2. TRBV5-3 is assigned to the ORF class and has an uncertain function. After removal of 5 bases from V and 5 bases from J, the junction contained 8 bases not matched to a gene. The CDR3 length is 15 residues. The CDR3 loop is CARSKGRTSGETQYF. The CDR3 region has the DNA TGTGCCAGAAGTAAAGGGCGGACTAGCGGGGAGACCCAGTACTTC.

The genes are TRBV6-5 and TRBJ2-7; no clear D. This CDR3 is 13 amino acids long. Deletions cut 5 bases from V and 0 bases from J, with 8 bases between. In germline, CDR1 is MNHEY, CDR2 SVGAGI. DNA for the CDR3: TGTGCCAGCAGTAGAACTGGCTCCTACGAGCAGTACTTC. Its translation: CASSRTGSYEQYF.

The rearrangement joins TRBV15 to TRBJ2-1; the D is unclear. CDR1 is LNHNV, CDR2 YYDKDF, per germline (reference sequence). The CDR3 contains 12 residues. V lost 3 bases, J lost 8 bases, and 8 bases lay in between. The CDR3 sequence: CATSRSFYEQFF. CDR3 DNA sequence: TGTGCCACCAGCAGGTCCTTCTATGAGCAGTTCTTC.

The rearrangement links TRBV10-3 to TRBJ1-2, with TRBD1 as a possible D gene (5 bases). The V gene lost 5 bases and the J gene lost 6 bases, with 16 bases spanning the gap. The length of the CDR3 is 14 residues. Germline CDR1 is ENHRY and CDR2 is SYGVKD. The CDR3 nucleotides read TGTGCCATCAGTACCGAAACAGGTCCCGATGGCTACACCTTC. This gives the protein CAISTETGPDGYTF.

This clone has a handful of counts. The gene calls are TRBV20-1 and TRBJ2-5; 8 bases agree with TRBD2. The CDR3 loop spans 15 amino acids. CDR1 and CDR2 (germline): DFQATT, SNEGSKA (reference sequence). V was clipped by 3 bases and J by 5 bases; unmatched bases: 11. This CDR3 reads CSASVSGSYGETQYF. CDR3 DNA: TGCAGTGCTAGTGTAAGCGGGAGTTACGGGGAGACCCAGTACTTC.

This clone was observed a few times. The gene calls are TRBV11-2 and TRBJ2-1; 8 bases are a match to TRBD2. The trim removed 5 bases at V and 4 bases at J, leaving 7 bases unmatched. This CDR3 comprises 15 residues. Germline V lookup: CDR1 SGHAT, CDR2 FQNNGV. The CDR3 DNA sequence: TGTGCCAGCAGCCCCGGACTAGCCCTTTACAATGAGCAGTTCTTC. This sequence encodes CASSPGLALYNEQFF.

The rearrangement links TRBV5-1 to TRBJ2-1, with D perhaps matching TRBD1 (5 bases). The V and J ends lost 4 bases and 7 bases respectively, with 9 bases between them. CDR1 and CDR2 (germline): SGHRS, YFSETQ. The CDR3 covers 12 residues. This CDR3 reads CASSVSGNEQFF. CDR3 in DNA: TGCGCCAGCAGCGTATCAGGGAATGAGCAGTTCTTC.

Regarding this clone: The same CDR3 is also encoded by other DNA sequences in this sample. The chain uses TRBV27 and TRBJ2-7, with D perhaps matching TRBD1 (6 bases). The ends were cut back, 4 bases at V and 1 base at J, with 11 bases in the middle. The CDR3 runs 14 residues. Germline loops: CDR1 MNHEY, CDR2 SMNVEV (reference sequence). DNA for the CDR3: TGTGCCAGCAGTTCGCCCGGACAGTCCTACGAGCAGTACTTC. It encodes CASSSPGQSYEQYF.

This clone has more than one count but fewer than ten. The chain links TRBV11-1 to TRBJ2-7; no clear D. Germline CDR1 and CDR2: SGHAT and FQDESV (reference sequence). Trimming left V 5 bases short and J 4 bases short, with 15 bases between. The CDR3 spans 14 residues. The CDR3 DNA reads as TGTGCCAGCAGCCCTGGAGATCGTCGGTACGAGCAGTACTTC. Amino acids: CASSPGDRRYEQYF.

The V and J genes are TRBV3-1 (or the pseudogene TRBV3-2) and TRBJ1-1; a weak D match, TRBD1 (6 bases). This CDR3 has 14 residues. The ends were cut back, 11 bases at V and 0 bases at J, with 16 bases in the middle. The germline CDR1 and CDR2 sequences are LGHDT and YNNKEL (reference sequence). The DNA of the CDR3 is TGTGCCTCGGGGCGGGGGGCGGTGAACACTGAAGCTTTCTTT. This gives the protein CASGRGAVNTEAFF.

The genes are TRBV10-3 and TRBJ2-2; D unclear. V was trimmed by 3 bases and J by 6 bases, leaving 14 bases between them. Germline-derived CDR1 and CDR2 are ENHRY and SYGVKD. CDR3 length: 15 amino acids. The CDR3 DNA reads TGTGCCATCAGTGATGGGTCGTTCGGAGCCGGGGAGCTGTTTTTT. This gives the protein CAISDGSFGAGELFF.

V usage is TRBV30 and J usage is TRBJ2-1; possible D gene TRBD2, 7 bases. The CDR3 is made up of 15 amino acids. Germline-derived CDR1 and CDR2 are GTSNPN and SVGIG (reference sequence). The V end was cut by 2 bases, the J end by 2 bases, with 13 bases between. DNA of the CDR3: TGTGCCTGGAGTAACGGGGGGCTAACCTACAATGAGCAGTTCTTC. Translating gives CAWSNGGLTYNEQFF.

This clone was seen just once. The chain joins TRBV6-6 to TRBJ1-5; D not certain. Germline V gene sequence: CDR1 MNHNY, CDR2 SVGAGI (reference sequence). Trimming shortened V by 2 bases and J by 0 bases, and 5 bases separated the two germline ends. CDR3 size: 14 residues. CDR3 sequence reads: CASSYGSSNQPQHF. Written as DNA, the CDR3 is TGTGCCAGCAGTTACGGTAGTAGCAATCAGCCCCAGCATTTT.